A selection of T cell receptor beta chains follows, all from one sample in a study of blood T cell repertoires in COVID-19. Profiling relied on immunoSEQ multiplex PCR, and the TCRdb table lists in-frame clones only, not all of them. Among 180,000 or so clones listed, over 70% were seen once. The sequenced material came from PBMCs or T cells enriched from blood (not recorded which). Receptor source: a man aged 50 or older who had recovered from COVID-19. Both conserved end residues are part of each CDR3. The order of the fields is D gene, clone size, CDR3 length, V gene, J gene, CDR3 protein, CDR3 DNA. The D gene is left open where the match is weak. Clone size appears in some rows only: once, few, many, or a class for an expanded clone.

D: -
size: -
length: 14
V: TRBV5-5
J: TRBJ2-2
CDR3: CASTQIGGTGELFF
DNA: TGTGCCAGCACCCAGATCGGAGGCACCGGGGAGCTGTTTTTT

D: -
size: -
length: 15
V: TRBV5-6
J: TRBJ1-3
CDR3: CASQVGRVSGNTIYF
DNA: TGTGCCAGCCAGGTGGGCAGGGTCTCTGGAAACACCATATATTTT

D: TRBD2
size: -
length: 16
V: TRBV19
J: TRBJ2-1
CDR3: CASRPSQRGGGSEQFF
DNA: TGTGCCAGTAGACCCTCCCAGCGGGGGGGCGGGAGTGAGCAGTTCTTC

D: TRBD2
size: few
length: 14
V: TRBV9
J: TRBJ2-7
CDR3: CASSSGGLAYEQYF
DNA: TGTGCCAGCAGTAGCGGGGGGCTAGCCTACGAGCAGTACTTC

D: TRBD1
size: -
length: 14
V: TRBV5-6
J: TRBJ2-4
CDR3: CASSQQGAKNIQYF
DNA: TGTGCCAGCAGCCAACAGGGGGCCAAAAACATTCAGTACTTC

D: -
size: -
length: 16
V: TRBV6-5
J: TRBJ1-6
CDR3: CASSYSEGLSRSPLHF
DNA: TGTGCCAGCAGTTACTCTGAGGGCCTGAGTAGATCACCCCTCCACTTT

D: -
size: few
length: 12
V: TRBV12-5
J: TRBJ2-7
CDR3: CASGRKEYEQYF
DNA: TGTGCTAGTGGACGAAAGGAGTACGAGCAGTACTTC

D: TRBD1
size: -
length: 13
V: TRBV5-1
J: TRBJ1-1
CDR3: CASSFAGGTEAFF
DNA: TGCGCCAGCAGCTTTGCAGGGGGCACTGAAGCTTTCTTT

D: TRBD1
size: once
length: 17
V: TRBV10-3
J: TRBJ2-3
CDR3: CAISESITGGRADTQYF
DNA: TGTGCCATCAGTGAGTCGATTACAGGGGGACGGGCAGATACGCAGTATTTT

D: -
size: -
length: 17
V: TRBV21-1
J: TRBJ1-6
CDR3: CASSRYRLGWHNSPLHF
DNA: TGTGCCAGCAGCAGGTACAGGCTAGGTTGGCATAATTCACCCCTCCACTTT

D: -
size: -
length: 14
V: TRBV2
J: TRBJ2-3
CDR3: CASRTSGGTDTQYF
DNA: TGTGCCAGCAGAACTTCAGGGGGCACAGATACGCAGTATTTT

D: TRBD1
size: -
length: 14
V: TRBV30
J: TRBJ1-6
CDR3: CAWSVDRDRGFLHF
DNA: TGTGCCTGGAGTGTCGACCGGGACAGGGGTTTCCTCCACTTT

D: -
size: -
length: 14
V: TRBV28
J: TRBJ1-2
CDR3: CASSLGGAGPGYTF
DNA: TGTGCCAGCAGCCTAGGTGGGGCAGGGCCCGGCTACACCTTC

D: -
size: -
length: 13
V: TRBV5-4
J: TRBJ1-1
CDR3: CASSPGQNTEAFF
DNA: TGTGCCAGCAGCCCAGGACAGAACACTGAAGCTTTCTTT

D: TRBD1
size: -
length: 15
V: TRBV11-3
J: TRBJ1-6
CDR3: CASSFGQGRNSPLHF
DNA: TGTGCCAGCAGCTTCGGACAGGGAAGGAATTCACCCCTCCACTTT

D: -
size: -
length: 16
V: TRBV4-1
J: TRBJ1-4
CDR3: CASSQGRGGRNEKLFF
DNA: TGCGCCAGCAGCCAAGGTCGCGGGGGACGAAATGAAAAACTGTTTTTT

D: -
size: -
length: 15
V: TRBV7-8
J: TRBJ1-5
CDR3: CASSPGGGPNQPQHF
DNA: TGTGCCAGCAGCCCAGGTGGGGGCCCAAATCAGCCCCAGCATTTT

D: TRBD2
size: -
length: 17
V: TRBV5-1
J: TRBJ2-2
CDR3: CASSTTSGSLRTGELFF
DNA: TGCGCCAGCAGCACTACTAGCGGGAGCCTAAGGACCGGGGAGCTGTTTTTT

D: TRBD1
size: -
length: 18
V: TRBV23-1
J: TRBJ1-5
CDR3: CASRPGQGVFLSNQPQHF
DNA: TGCGCCAGCAGACCGGGACAGGGGGTTTTCTTAAGCAATCAGCCCCAGCATTTT

D: -
size: -
length: 14
V: TRBV3-1/TRBV3-2
J: TRBJ2-1
CDR3: CASSQVRGTNEQFF
DNA: TGTGCCAGCAGCCAAGTAAGGGGAACGAATGAGCAGTTCTTC

D: -
size: -
length: 13
V: TRBV27
J: TRBJ1-2
CDR3: CASSLAGGRGYTF
DNA: TGTGCCAGCAGTCTAGCTGGAGGACGGGGCTACACCTTC

D: -
size: -
length: 15
V: TRBV19
J: TRBJ1-5
CDR3: CASSIGGPGNQPQHF
DNA: TGTGCCAGTAGTATAGGGGGGCCGGGCAATCAGCCCCAGCATTTT

D: TRBD1
size: -
length: 15
V: TRBV29-1
J: TRBJ2-3
CDR3: CSVALGTGGTDTQYF
DNA: TGCAGCGTTGCACTAGGGACAGGGGGCACAGATACGCAGTATTTT

D: -
size: -
length: 13
V: TRBV12-3/TRBV12-4
J: TRBJ2-7
CDR3: CASSLKGGYEQYF
DNA: TGTGCCAGCAGTTTAAAGGGAGGCTACGAGCAGTACTTC

D: TRBD2
size: -
length: 13
V: TRBV7-7
J: TRBJ2-2
CDR3: CASSSRGTGELFF
DNA: TGTGCTAGCAGCTCGCGGGGGACCGGGGAGCTGTTTTTT

D: -
size: -
length: 14
V: TRBV6-5
J: TRBJ1-2
CDR3: CASSRRHQEGGYTF
DNA: TGTGCCAGCAGCCGCCGTCATCAGGAGGGAGGCTACACCTTC

D: -
size: -
length: 13
V: TRBV5-5
J: TRBJ2-4
CDR3: CASSGTIENIQYF
DNA: TGTGCCAGCTCCGGGACAATAGAAAACATTCAGTACTTC

D: -
size: -
length: 15
V: TRBV4-2
J: TRBJ2-2
CDR3: CASSQDGGRAGELFF
DNA: TGTGCCAGCAGCCAAGATGGCGGGCGAGCCGGGGAGCTGTTTTTT

D: -
size: -
length: 13
V: TRBV30
J: TRBJ1-1
CDR3: CAWRNRADTEAFF
DNA: TGTGCCTGGAGGAACAGGGCGGACACTGAAGCTTTCTTT

D: -
size: -
length: 16
V: TRBV30
J: TRBJ1-2
CDR3: CAWSGRGGGAPSGYTF
DNA: TGTGCCTGGAGCGGCCGGGGGGGCGGAGCCCCCTCTGGCTACACCTTC

D: -
size: -
length: 13
V: TRBV6-5
J: TRBJ2-2
CDR3: CASSVKNTGELFF
DNA: TGTGCCAGCAGCGTTAAAAACACCGGGGAGCTGTTTTTT

D: -
size: -
length: 10
V: TRBV2
J: TRBJ2-7
CDR3: CASSVFEQYF
DNA: TGTGCCAGCAGTGTATTCGAGCAGTACTTC

D: TRBD2
size: -
length: 14
V: TRBV6-5
J: TRBJ2-2
CDR3: CASSRLAGVGELFF
DNA: TGTGCCAGCAGTCGACTAGCGGGAGTGGGGGAGCTGTTTTTT

D: -
size: -
length: 16
V: TRBV10-3
J: TRBJ1-1
CDR3: CAISDTPDRSHTEAFF
DNA: TGTGCCATCAGTGATACACCCGACAGAAGCCACACTGAAGCTTTCTTT

D: -
size: -
length: 13
V: TRBV7-9
J: TRBJ2-7
CDR3: CASSLGLAYEQYF
DNA: TGTGCCAGCAGCTTAGGACTAGCCTACGAGCAGTACTTC

D: -
size: -
length: 15
V: TRBV7-6
J: TRBJ1-4
CDR3: CASSLALGFIEKLFF
DNA: TGTGCCAGCAGCTTAGCGCTCGGTTTTATTGAAAAACTGTTTTTT

D: TRBD2
size: -
length: 17
V: TRBV5-1
J: TRBJ2-1
CDR3: CASSLGRAGGPLDEQFF
DNA: TGCGCCAGCAGCTTGGGCCGAGCGGGAGGGCCCCTCGATGAGCAGTTCTTC

D: TRBD1
size: -
length: 15
V: TRBV15
J: TRBJ2-7
CDR3: CATSSSGQGGYEQYF
DNA: TGTGCCACCAGCAGCTCCGGACAGGGAGGCTACGAGCAGTACTTC

D: -
size: -
length: 14
V: TRBV18
J: TRBJ1-1
CDR3: CASSPESLNTEAFF
DNA: TGTGCCAGCTCACCAGAAAGCCTGAACACTGAAGCTTTCTTT

D: -
size: -
length: 12
V: TRBV3-1/TRBV3-2
J: TRBJ1-2
CDR3: CASSPGGYGYTF
DNA: TGTGCCAGCAGCCCCGGAGGCTATGGCTACACCTTC

D: TRBD1
size: -
length: 17
V: TRBV11-2
J: TRBJ2-1
CDR3: CASSFTGGLSSYNEQFF
DNA: TGTGCCAGCAGCTTCACAGGGGGCTTAAGCTCCTACAATGAGCAGTTCTTC

D: TRBD2
size: once
length: 16
V: TRBV24-1
J: TRBJ2-3
CDR3: CATSDLLTSGTDTQYF
DNA: TGTGCCACCAGTGATTTGCTCACTAGCGGCACAGATACGCAGTATTTT

D: TRBD2
size: once
length: 16
V: TRBV9
J: TRBJ2-2
CDR3: CASSPDGGGNTGELFF
DNA: TGTGCCAGCAGCCCCGACGGGGGGGGTAACACCGGGGAGCTGTTTTTT

D: -
size: -
length: 15
V: TRBV11-2
J: TRBJ2-3
CDR3: CASSLDARKTDTQYF
DNA: TGTGCCAGCAGCTTAGACGCCAGGAAAACAGATACGCAGTATTTT

D: -
size: -
length: 15
V: TRBV27
J: TRBJ2-6
CDR3: CASSLLQAGANVLTF
DNA: TGTGCCAGCAGTTTGTTACAGGCTGGGGCCAACGTCCTGACTTTC

D: -
size: -
length: 13
V: TRBV7-9
J: TRBJ2-2
CDR3: CASSLEFPVELFF
DNA: TGTGCCAGCAGCTTAGAGTTCCCGGTCGAGCTGTTTTTT

D: -
size: -
length: 13
V: TRBV4-1
J: TRBJ2-7
CDR3: CASSQSRVYEQYF
DNA: TGCGCCAGCAGCCAATCCAGGGTCTACGAGCAGTACTTC

D: -
size: -
length: 14
V: TRBV9
J: TRBJ2-7
CDR3: CASSVLPSPYEQYF
DNA: TGTGCCAGCAGCGTACTTCCCAGTCCCTACGAGCAGTACTTC

D: -
size: -
length: 12
V: TRBV18
J: TRBJ2-1
CDR3: CASSPRSDEQFF
DNA: TGTGCCAGCTCACCCCGTAGCGATGAGCAGTTCTTC

D: TRBD1
size: -
length: 15
V: TRBV19
J: TRBJ1-4
CDR3: CASLSGGATNEKLFF
DNA: TGTGCCAGCCTCTCAGGGGGCGCAACTAATGAAAAACTGTTTTTT

D: -
size: -
length: 13
V: TRBV7-3
J: TRBJ1-5
CDR3: CASSLYGGQPQHF
DNA: TGTGCCAGCAGCTTATACGGGGGTCAGCCCCAGCATTTT

D: TRBD2
size: -
length: 17
V: TRBV19
J: TRBJ2-1
CDR3: CASSILSGPSSYNEQFF
DNA: TGTGCCAGTAGTATACTTAGCGGGCCTAGCTCCTACAATGAGCAGTTCTTC

D: -
size: -
length: 14
V: TRBV9
J: TRBJ2-7
CDR3: CASSVVPGSYEQYF
DNA: TGTGCCAGCAGCGTAGTTCCGGGCTCCTACGAGCAGTACTTC

D: TRBD1
size: few
length: 15
V: TRBV18
J: TRBJ2-5
CDR3: CASRTGTGKQETQYF
DNA: TGTGCCAGCAGAACCGGGACAGGGAAACAAGAGACCCAGTACTTC

D: -
size: -
length: 11
V: TRBV2
J: TRBJ2-7
CDR3: CASSTGWEQYF
DNA: TGTGCCAGCAGCACGGGTTGGGAGCAGTACTTC